These 21 T cell receptor beta chains came from one sample sequenced in a study of blood T cell repertoires in COVID-19. Some clones are missing from TCRdb's copy, which holds only in-frame ones; the method was immunoSEQ multiplex PCR. Of under 500,000 clones listed, 87% are singletons. The material sequenced was PBMCs or T cells enriched from blood (not recorded which). These receptors originate from a woman aged 18-29 years with acute COVID-19.

The V and J genes are TRBV4-1 and TRBJ1-6; a weak D match, TRBD1 (5 bases). V was clipped by 3 bases and J by 6 bases, with 18 bases between them. The CDR3 consists of 17 residues. Germline V lookup: CDR1 MGHRA, CDR2 YSYEKL. DNA of the CDR3: TGCGCCAGCAGCCATGAGGGTAGGGGAGGAGGTAATTCACCCCTCCACTTT. Protein: CASSHEGRGGGNSPLHF.

The V call is TRBV19, the J call TRBJ2-5, with 14 nucleotides matching TRBD2. The V gene's germline CDR1 is LNHDA and CDR2 SQIVND (reference sequence). Trimming cost V 6 bases and J 3 bases; bases outside gene matches: 3. This CDR3 has 15 residues. CDR3 in amino acids: CASSPGLAGEETQYF. The CDR3 DNA follows: TGTGCCAGTAGCCCGGGACTAGCGGGGGAAGAGACCCAGTACTTC.

The rearrangement links TRBV21-1 to TRBJ2-1; TRBD2, as called in the table, went unchecked against the DNA. TRBV21-1 is marked as a pseudogene. CDR3 length: 14 residues. The CDR3: CASSNSSGVWEQFF. The CDR3 DNA follows: TGTGCCAGCAGCAATAGTAGCGGGGTCTGGGAGCAGTTCTTC.

The V and J genes are TRBV20-1 and TRBJ2-7; TRBD2 matches 9 bases. CDR1 is DFQATT and CDR2 is SNEGSKA in the germline V gene (reference sequence). CDR3 size: 13 residues. The V and J ends lost 3 bases and 6 bases, in that order; junction bases with no gene match: 6. The CDR3 loop is CSASIAGVVEQYF. The CDR3 nucleotides are TGCAGTGCTAGTATAGCGGGAGTGGTCGAGCAGTACTTC.

The V gene is TRBV5-4, the J gene TRBJ2-7; the match to TRBD1 covers 9 bases. The CDR3 covers 15 residues. V dropped 5 bases and J dropped 0; count of bases not matched to a gene: 6. CDR1 SGHNT and CDR2 YYREEE come from the germline V gene (reference sequence). The CDR3 DNA follows: TGTGCCAGCAGAACCGGGACAGGGAACTCCTACGAGCAGTACTTC. As protein: CASRTGTGNSYEQYF.

The J gene is TRBJ1-3, the V gene TRBV4-2; possible D gene TRBD1, 6 bases. Germline-derived CDR1 and CDR2 are LGHNA and YNFKEQ. CDR3 length: 17 amino acids. V lost 2 bases and J lost 0, with 14 bases in between. In DNA, the CDR3 is TGTGCCAGCAGCCAAAATCCAGGGGCCATCTCTGGAAACACCATATATTTT. This sequence encodes CASSQNPGAISGNTIYF.

The V gene is TRBV13, the J gene TRBJ2-4; 7 bases map to TRBD1. J was trimmed by 0 bases and V by 4 bases; bases with no gene match: 6. The CDR3 consists of 16 residues. The germline gives CDR1 PRHDT, CDR2 FYEKMQ (reference sequence). The CDR3 loop is CASSSQGTRAKNIQYF. DNA for the CDR3: TGTGCCAGCAGCTCACAGGGGACGAGAGCCAAAAACATTCAGTACTTC.

The chain links TRBV29-1 to TRBJ2-3; weak D call: TRBD1 (5 bases). Trimming stripped 6 bases from V and 1 base from J, with 11 bases between. This CDR3 has 13 amino acids. Germline CDR1 and CDR2: SQVTM and ANQGSEA. CDR3 in DNA: TGCAGCGTAAGACAGAGAGGCACAGATACGCAGTATTTT. This sequence encodes CSVRQRGTDTQYF.

The chain combines TRBV19 with TRBJ1-6; tentative D call: TRBD1 (5 bases). CDR3 length equals 14 residues. The germline V gene has CDR1 LNHDA and CDR2 SQIVND (reference sequence). V lost 5 bases and J lost 10, with 15 bases in between. This chain's CDR3 is CASSGGVRGSPLHF. CDR3 DNA: TGTGCCAGTAGTGGAGGGGTACGAGGGTCACCCCTCCACTTT. The complete variable domain, with remaining parts taken from reference TRBV19 and TRBJ1-6, reads DGGITQSPKYLFRKEGQNVTLSCEQNLNHDAMYWYRQDPGQGLRLIYYSQIVNDFQKGDIAEGYSVSREKKESFPLTVTSAQKNPTAFYLCASSGGVRGSPLHFGNGTRLTVT.

The chain uses TRBV6-5 and TRBJ2-7; 7 bases align to TRBD1. The length of the CDR3 is 15 residues. Trimming removed 6 bases from V and 3 bases from J; junction bases left unmatched: 11. Germline loops: CDR1 MNHEY, CDR2 SVGAGI. DNA of the CDR3: TGTGCCAGCAGCCCCGAGACAGGGTTTGACTACGAGCAGTACTTC. It yields the protein CASSPETGFDYEQYF.

The chain uses TRBV10-1 and TRBJ2-3; 7 bases are a match to TRBD2. Germline lookup yields CDR1 WNHNN and CDR2 SYGVQD (reference sequence). The junction had 7 bases not matched to a gene; V was cut back by 2 bases and J by 5 bases. CDR3 length: 15 amino acids. CDR3 sequence reads: CASSEAGVFGDTQYF. In DNA form, the CDR3 reads TGCGCCAGCAGTGAGGCGGGAGTCTTTGGAGATACGCAGTATTTT.

This chain connects TRBV6-4 to TRBJ2-1; D possibly corresponds to TRBD2 (5 bases). The CDR3 sequence is 15 residues long. Trimming took off 6 bases at V and 0 bases at J, with 12 bases between the two ends. CDR1 is MRHNA, CDR2 SNTAGT, per germline. The chain's CDR3 is CASSGESGSYNEQFF. The DNA of the CDR3 is TGTGCCAGCAGCGGAGAGAGCGGCTCCTACAATGAGCAGTTCTTC.

In its sample, this clone was seen once. V usage is TRBV9 and J usage is TRBJ1-3, with D perhaps matching TRBD1 (5 bases). CDR3 size: 17 residues. The ends were cut back, 4 bases at V and 0 bases at J, with 17 bases in the middle. Germline values: CDR1 SGDLS, CDR2 YYNGEE. The CDR3 spells CASSPGRAASSGNTIYF. CDR3 DNA: TGTGCCAGCAGCCCAGGCAGGGCGGCCAGCTCTGGAAACACCATATATTTT.

V gene TRBV7-2 combines with J gene TRBJ2-3; 7 bases line up with TRBD2. Germline CDR1 SGHTA, CDR2 FQGNSA. The CDR3 runs to 13 residues. The ends lost 3 bases at V and 6 bases at J; junction bases unmatched: 3. The CDR3 DNA follows: TGTGCCAGCAGCTTCCCAGCGGGGGATACGCAGTATTTT. Its protein is CASSFPAGDTQYF.

The chain couples TRBV15 to TRBJ1-4; D not resolved. Germline values: CDR1 LNHNV, CDR2 YYDKDF (reference sequence). Trimming cost V 0 bases and J 4 bases, with 12 bases left between them. The CDR3 spans 16 residues. CDR3: CATSRDTKQFNEKLFF. CDR3 bases: TGTGCCACCAGCAGAGATACAAAACAGTTTAATGAAAAACTGTTTTTT.

The chain has TRBV6-5 and TRBJ1-2; weak D call: TRBD1 (5 bases). The CDR3 is 13 amino acids. The germline V gene encodes CDR1 MNHEY and CDR2 SVGAGI. Trimming cost V 11 bases and J 5 bases, with 18 bases left between them. The CDR3 is CAAAVDSLYGYTF. Written as DNA, the CDR3 is TGTGCCGCGGCAGTAGACAGCCTGTATGGCTACACCTTC.

The chain is built from TRBV7-9 and TRBJ1-1; D unclear. The germline V gene encodes CDR1 SEHNR and CDR2 FQNEAQ (reference sequence). V lost 5 bases, J lost 1 base, and 14 bases lay in between. The CDR3 has 15 residues. The CDR3 region has the DNA TGTGCCAGCAGCCCCCCGGGGTCCGCGAACACTGAAGCTTTCTTT. Protein sequence: CASSPPGSANTEAFF.

The chain joins TRBV11-3 to TRBJ2-6; 10 nucleotides agree with TRBD1. With 4 bases clipped from V and 0 bases from J, the junction kept 12 bases outside the gene matches. CDR1 and CDR2 (germline): SGHNT, YENEEA. The CDR3 consists of 20 residues. This chain's CDR3 is CASSSTWGQGKSSGANVLTF. The CDR3 region has the DNA TGTGCCAGCAGCTCCACTTGGGGACAGGGGAAAAGCTCTGGGGCCAACGTCCTGACTTTC.

The chain combines TRBV7-2 with TRBJ1-2, with TRBD1 identical over 8 bases. V gave up 1 base and J gave up 7 bases; unmatched junction bases: 11. The germline CDR1 and CDR2 sequences are SGHTA and FQGNSA. The CDR3 totals 16 residues. CDR3 in DNA: TGTGCCAGCAGCTTAGGAAGATTTCTCAGGGGGCTTGGCTACACCTTC. Translation gives CASSLGRFLRGLGYTF.

V is TRBV7-2 and J is TRBJ1-5; D is possibly TRBD1 (5 bases). From germline, CDR1 is SGHTA and CDR2 FQGNSA. This CDR3 has 15 amino acids. Between the trimmed V and J ends, which lost 5 bases and 2 bases, there was a span of 13 bases. Written as DNA, the CDR3 is TGTGCCAGCAGCCTGGGGGGGGGACGCAATCAGCCCCAGCATTTT. Residues: CASSLGGGRNQPQHF.

The chain employs TRBV3-1 (or the pseudogene TRBV3-2) and TRBJ2-1, with 11 bases that match TRBD2. V dropped 4 bases and J dropped 3; count of bases not matched to a gene: 2. Germline CDR1 and CDR2: LGHDT and YNNKEL (reference sequence). This CDR3 is built from 15 residues. For the CDR3, the DNA is TGTGCCAGCAGCCTTACTAGCGGGGGCTACAATGAGCAGTTCTTC. Its protein is CASSLTSGGYNEQFF.